These 22 T cell receptor beta chains were sequenced from one sample in a study of blood T cell repertoires in COVID-19. Produced via immunoSEQ multiplex PCR; TCRdb's table is partial and in-frame only. The repertoire holds about 270,000 clones, with approximately 86% as singletons. Sequences were obtained from peripheral blood. These TCRs come from a woman aged 70-85 years with COVID-19, enrolled during active disease.

The chain has TRBV7-2 and TRBJ2-3; TRBD1 is a possible D gene (6 bases). The CDR3 has 14 residues. V was shortened by 3 bases and J by 2 bases, with 9 bases between the two germline ends. Germline assignment: CDR1 SGHTA and CDR2 FQGNSA. Written as DNA, the CDR3 is TGTGCCAGCAGCTTGGGGGCGTACACAGATACGCAGTATTTT. It specifies CASSLGAYTDTQYF. Using reference TRBV7-2 and TRBJ2-3 for the parts outside the CDR3, the full variable domain is GAGVSQSPSNKVTEKGKDVELRCDPISGHTALYWYRQSLGQGLEFLIYFQGNSAPDKSGLPSDRFSAERTGGSVSTLTIQRTQQEDSAVYLCASSLGAYTDTQYFGPGTRLTVL.

The rearrangement joins TRBV18 to TRBJ2-1, with TRBD1 identical over 11 bases. In germline, CDR1 is KGHSH, CDR2 LQKENI. This CDR3 contains 15 residues. The V gene end was trimmed by 3 bases and the J gene end by 3 bases; junction bases not matched to a gene: 1. The CDR3 here is CASSPGQGVYNEQFF. As DNA, the CDR3 is TGTGCCAGCTCACCGGGACAGGGGGTCTACAATGAGCAGTTCTTC. The entire variable domain, with the rest obtained from reference TRBV18 and TRBJ2-1, is as follows: NAGVMQNPRHLVRRRGQEARLRCSPMKGHSHVYWYRQLPEEGLKFMVYLQKENIIDESGMPKERFSAEFPKEGPSILRIQQVVRGDSAAYFCASSPGQGVYNEQFFGPGTRLTVL.

The chain couples TRBV24-1 to TRBJ2-1; 11 nucleotides match TRBD2. V shed 5 bases and J 15 bases; nucleotides not matched to a gene: 11. This CDR3 comprises 14 residues. Per the germline V gene, CDR1 is KGHDR and CDR2 is SFDVKD. The CDR3 region is CATSGPNSGGVLFF. The CDR3 DNA sequence: TGTGCCACCAGTGGTCCTAATAGCGGGGGGGTTCTGTTCTTC.

CDR3 sequence (DNA): TGTGCTAGTGGTTTGGTGATGACTAGCGGGGGGGCTATGATTGAGACCCAGTACTTC. Encoded protein: CASGLVMTSGGAMIETQYF. This chain links TRBV12-5 with TRBJ2-5; 14 positions agree with TRBD2. The CDR3 extends over 19 amino acids. Germline V gene lookup returns CDR1 LGHNT and CDR2 FRNRAP. The V gene end was trimmed by 0 bases and the J gene end by 5 bases; junction bases not matched to a gene: 11.

The chain has TRBV27 and TRBJ1-5; maybe TRBD1 (6 bases). Trimming cost V 4 bases and J 6 bases, with 16 bases left between them. Germline-derived CDR1 and CDR2 are MNHEY and SMNVEV (reference sequence). This CDR3 is 15 amino acids long. CDR3 loop: CASSSDRSAGQPQHF. CDR3 nucleotides: TGTGCCAGCAGTTCCGACAGGTCCGCCGGTCAGCCCCAGCATTTT.

J is TRBJ1-2 and V is TRBV9; TRBD1 is a possible D gene (6 bases). The germline V gene has CDR1 SGDLS and CDR2 YYNGEE. Trimming took off 3 bases at V and 0 bases at J, with 9 bases between the two ends. There are 14 residues in the CDR3. The CDR3 here is CASSAQGTNYGYTF. DNA for the CDR3: TGTGCCAGCAGCGCCCAGGGGACTAACTATGGCTACACCTTC.

In nucleotides, the CDR3 is TGCGCCAGCAGTGAGGTGGAGACTCAGGGGTACTTC. Residues: CASSEVETQGYF. The chain combines TRBV10-2 with TRBJ2-7; TRBD1 might be the D (5 bases). The V end lost 2 bases, the J end lost 12 bases, and 14 bases lay between the germline ends. Germline CDR1 and CDR2: WSHSY and SAAADI. The CDR3 spans 12 residues.

This sequence joins TRBV7-8 and TRBJ2-7; the match to TRBD2 covers 9 bases. CDR1 and CDR2 (germline): SGHVS, FQNEAQ. The CDR3 consists of 14 residues. Trimming at V came to 6 bases and at J to 5 bases, leaving 8 bases not matched to a gene. The DNA for the CDR3 is TGTGCCAGCAGTCCGGGACTAGCCATCCACGAGCAGTACTTC. Protein product: CASSPGLAIHEQYF.

This clone showed up just once. This sequence joins TRBV4-1 and TRBJ1-1; D is ambiguous. The germline V gene has CDR1 MGHRA and CDR2 YSYEKL. V was pared by 6 bases and J by 4 bases, with 18 bases between. The CDR3 runs to 15 residues. This CDR3 is CASSPFSGGITEAFF. The CDR3 DNA sequence: TGCGCCAGCAGTCCTTTTTCCGGCGGCATCACTGAAGCTTTCTTT.

This clone was seen a few times. The V and J genes are TRBV7-2 and TRBJ2-7, with TRBD1 matching 7 bases. Unmatched junction bases numbered 3, after V lost 4 bases and J lost 0 bases. The CDR3 runs to 14 residues. Germline CDR1 is SGHTA and CDR2 is FQGNSA. Here the CDR3 DNA reads TGTGCCAGCAGCTACCGGGACAGCTCCTACGAGCAGTACTTC. Amino acids: CASSYRDSSYEQYF.

The chain uses TRBV6-5 and TRBJ1-2; 9 nucleotides align to TRBD1. After removal of 8 bases from V and 4 bases from J, the junction contained 5 bases not matched to a gene. Germline V gives CDR1 MNHEY, CDR2 SVGAGI. This CDR3 is 13 amino acids long. The CDR3 region is CASEGDRVYGYTF. CDR3 DNA: TGTGCCAGCGAGGGGGACAGGGTCTATGGCTACACCTTC.

The V call is TRBV29-1, the J call TRBJ1-2, with D perhaps matching TRBD1 (6 bases). The CDR3 has 12 residues. Germline V gene sequence: CDR1 SQVTM, CDR2 ANQGSEA. V was cut by 5 bases and J by 4 bases, with 11 bases left in between. This chain's CDR3 is CSVPGVPYGYTF. CDR3 DNA: TGCAGCGTTCCAGGGGTCCCCTATGGCTACACCTTC. The whole variable domain, filled in from reference TRBV29-1 and TRBJ1-2, reads SAVISQKPSRDICQRGTSLTIQCQVDSQVTMMFWYRQQPGQSLTLIATANQGSEATYESGFVIDKFPISRPNLTFSTLTVSNMSPEDSSIYLCSVPGVPYGYTFGSGTRLTVV.

The V call is TRBV7-2, the J call TRBJ2-2; TRBD2 is a possible D gene (6 bases). Germline V gene lookup returns CDR1 SGHTA and CDR2 FQGNSA. CDR3 length equals 15 residues. V gave up 5 bases and J gave up 5 bases, with 15 bases separating them. DNA of the CDR3: TGTGCCAGCAGCGCAGGACTACCGGAAACCGGGGAGCTGTTTTTT. Amino acids: CASSAGLPETGELFF.

The gene calls are TRBV2 and TRBJ1-1, with a tentative D call TRBD1 (6 bases). The CDR3 contains 12 residues. Germline loops: CDR1 SNHLY, CDR2 FYNNEI. The V gene lost 6 bases and the J gene lost 11 bases, with 16 bases spanning the gap. The CDR3 protein is CASSLYRAGAFF. In DNA, the CDR3 is TGTGCCAGCAGCCTCTACAGGGCCGGGGCTTTCTTT.

The chain uses TRBV3-1 (or the pseudogene TRBV3-2) and TRBJ1-4, with D unresolved. Germline loops: CDR1 LGHDT, CDR2 YNNKEL (reference sequence). V was clipped by 4 bases and J by 6 bases, with 15 bases between them. CDR3 length equals 15 residues. The CDR3, as DNA: TGTGCCAGCAGCCCATCCGGGAACCCAGATGAAAAACTGTTTTTT. The encoded protein is CASSPSGNPDEKLFF.

This clone was observed a few times. The J gene is TRBJ1-1, the V gene TRBV23-1; D possibly corresponds to TRBD1 (5 bases). TRBV23-1 is placed among ORFs of uncertain function. This CDR3 comprises 15 residues. Trimming shortened V by 7 bases and J by 5 bases, and 20 bases separated the two germline ends. CDR3 nucleotide sequence: TGCGCCAGCACAACCCGATTGACGGGGGGAACTGAAGCTTTCTTT. It translates to CASTTRLTGGTEAFF.

This clone came up once. The V and J genes are TRBV18 and TRBJ1-3, with a tentative D call TRBD1 (6 bases). The V end was cut by 4 bases, the J end by 2 bases, with 12 bases between. The CDR3 is made up of 15 amino acids. CDR1 is KGHSH, CDR2 LQKENI, per germline. CDR3 amino acids: CASSREQGAGNTIYF. In DNA form, the CDR3 reads TGTGCCAGCTCACGGGAACAGGGAGCTGGAAACACCATATATTTT.

The V gene is TRBV6-5, the J gene TRBJ1-1; D ambiguous. Germline CDR1 is MNHEY and CDR2 is SVGAGI. Trimming removed 8 bases from V and 1 base from J, with 11 bases in between. The CDR3 length is 13 residues. Here the CDR3 DNA reads TGTGCCAGCTCTTGGGAGACGAACACTGAAGCTTTCTTT. Encoded protein: CASSWETNTEAFF.

CDR3 sequence: CASLSKQGTQPQHF. The CDR3 bases are TGTGCCAGTCTATCAAAACAGGGGACTCAGCCCCAGCATTTT. This chain joins TRBV19 and TRBJ1-5, with TRBD1 matching over 7 bases. The CDR3 runs 14 residues. The germline V gene encodes CDR1 LNHDA and CDR2 SQIVND (reference sequence). After removal of 8 bases from V and 6 bases from J, the junction contained 10 bases not matched to a gene.

The chain couples TRBV18 to TRBJ1-2; D possibly corresponds to TRBD1 (6 bases). With 2 bases removed from V and 3 bases from J, the gap between germline ends came to 16 bases. CDR1 KGHSH and CDR2 LQKENI come from the germline V gene. This CDR3 is built from 16 residues. The CDR3 DNA follows: TGTGCCAGCTCACCATCATTGGGGGCGCTGGACTATGGCTACACCTTC. It yields the protein CASSPSLGALDYGYTF.

The chain joins TRBV27 to TRBJ2-7, with 11 bases identical to TRBD1. Germline CDR1 and CDR2: MNHEY and SMNVEV (reference sequence). The CDR3 has 18 residues. The V and J ends lost 5 bases and 4 bases, in that order; junction bases with no gene match: 16. The CDR3 DNA reads TGTGCCAGCAGTCCAACCGGGACAGGGGGTGCCGGGTTGTACGAGCAGTACTTC. This translates into CASSPTGTGGAGLYEQYF.

The rearrangement links TRBV9 to TRBJ1-5; D may be TRBD1 (6 bases). Germline assignment: CDR1 SGDLS and CDR2 YYNGEE. Trimming took off 0 bases at V and 0 bases at J, with 19 bases between the two ends. The CDR3 runs to 19 residues. CDR3 DNA sequence: TGTGCCAGCAGCGTAGGTGCTAAGGACAGCCAATATAGCAATCAGCCCCAGCATTTT. Encoded protein: CASSVGAKDSQYSNQPQHF.